This record covers a single T cell receptor (beta chain). The entry originates in a study of T cells after yellow fever vaccination. Study-level information: Preparing low-cell-number fractions relied on SMART-Seq v4 Ultra Low Input.

One entry per CDR3 protein, called by TCRdb with MiXCR from the 5' RACE reads. The sample includes a few hundred thousand distinct CDR3 sequences, around 10% of them seen just once. The material was PBMCs, obtained on the day of the first yellow fever vaccination. The clonotype was recovered from a man aged 18-30 years who received the YFV17D yellow fever vaccine.

The CDR3: CSALRGVLGNQPQHF. The CDR3 DNA is TGCAGTGCTCTCCGAGGAGTGCTTGGCAATCAGCCCCAGCATTTT. The J gene is TRBJ1-5, the V gene TRBV20-1; D ambiguous. With 5 bases removed from V and 2 bases from J, the gap between germline ends came to 16 bases. The CDR3 is 15 residues long. From germline, CDR1 is DFQATT and CDR2 SNEGSKA (reference sequence).